These T cell receptor beta chains were read from a single sample in a study of CXCR3 chemokines and chemotherapy response in bladder cancer. TCRdb called the PCR reads again in MiXCR, with one record for every CDR3 protein. The sample consists of 2,500 to 3,500 distinct CDR3 sequences, approximately 12% of them appearing once. The material was obtained from a patient whose treatment included neoadjuvant chemotherapy. The receptors were sampled from a human donor with bladder cancer that responded to neoadjuvant chemotherapy. Both conserved end residues are part of each CDR3. Each record gives: D gene, J gene, V gene, clone size, CDR3 protein, CDR3 DNA. The D gene is left open where the match is weak. Where a row states a size, it is once, few, many or the class of an expanded clone; other rows omit it.

. TRBJ2-5 TRBV5-4 few CASSPRFGGPQTQYF TGTGCCAGCAGCCCCCGATTCGGAGGGCCTCAGACCCAGTACTTC
. TRBJ2-1 TRBV7-9 medium-sized CASSLVYEQFF TGTGCCAGCAGCTTAGTTTATGAGCAGTTCTTC
TRBD1 TRBJ2-5 TRBV19 medium-sized CASSWSGTGGETQYF TGTGCCAGTAGTTGGTCCGGGACAGGGGGAGAGACCCAGTACTTC
. TRBJ1-2 TRBV5-4 many CASRVQGVPYGYTF TGTGCCAGCAGAGTCCAGGGCGTTCCATATGGCTACACCTTC
. TRBJ2-2 TRBV12-3/TRBV12-4 many CASSFWGIGELFF TGTGCCAGCAGTTTCTGGGGTATAGGGGAGCTGTTTTTT
TRBD1 TRBJ1-5 TRBV19 many CASRSGTQGNQPQHF TGTGCCAGTAGATCGGGGACACAGGGGAATCAGCCCCAGCATTTT
TRBD1 TRBJ2-1 TRBV29-1 many CSAMGQTNEQFF TGCAGCGCGATGGGACAGACCAATGAGCAGTTCTTC
. TRBJ1-1 TRBV19 medium-sized CASSIGGHGTEAFF TGTGCCAGTAGTATAGGGGGGCATGGCACTGAAGCTTTCTTT
TRBD2 TRBJ2-3 TRBV6-5 many CASSYHSLRVAGGPVDTQYF TGTGCCAGCAGTTACCACTCCCTCCGGGTAGCGGGAGGGCCGGTAGATACGCAGTATTTT
. TRBJ2-1 TRBV10-3 medium-sized CAISDVRPTSIDNEQFF TGTGCCATCAGTGATGTCAGGCCTACGAGTATAGACAATGAGCAGTTCTTC
TRBD1 TRBJ2-2 TRBV11-1 . CASGAWDRGTGELFF TGTGCCAGCGGGGCATGGGACAGGGGGACCGGGGAGCTGTTTTTT
. TRBJ2-1 TRBV28 . CASSLNGGYNEQFF TGTGCCAGCAGTTTGAACGGGGGCTACAATGAGCAGTTCTTC
TRBD1 TRBJ2-7 TRBV29-1 many CSGLTGTYEQYF TGCAGCGGACTGACAGGGACCTACGAGCAGTACTTC